The clone carrying this TCR beta chain was seen more than once but under ten times. Its antigen is not identified. MiXCR, applied by TCRdb to the 5' RACE reads, yields one record per CDR3 protein. The table records 50,000 to 60,000 distinct CDR3 sequences, roughly 20% of them present only once. The CDR3 is 15 residues long. V lost 1 base and J lost 4; bases outside the gene matches: 6. Germline V lookup: CDR1 SGHDT, CDR2 YYEEEE. The sorted Tregs were CD4+CD25+CD127-/low cells. General study results and limits: Tumor memory CD4+ T cell TCR gene usage was found to cluster with blood and lymph node memory CD4+ cells and with lymph node naive CD4+ cells. Greatest tumor Treg TCR overlap was with tumor naive CD4+ cells.

The TCR sequence derives from a female donor with breast cancer. The rearrangement joins TRBV5-6 to TRBJ2-5; 8 bases line up with TRBD2. Sequencing was done on a sample of tumor-infiltrating Tregs sorted from the breast tumor. CDR3 sequence: CASSLRSGSLETQYF. The CDR3 coding sequence is TGTGCCAGCAGCTTGAGAAGCGGGAGCTTAGAGACCCAGTACTTC.